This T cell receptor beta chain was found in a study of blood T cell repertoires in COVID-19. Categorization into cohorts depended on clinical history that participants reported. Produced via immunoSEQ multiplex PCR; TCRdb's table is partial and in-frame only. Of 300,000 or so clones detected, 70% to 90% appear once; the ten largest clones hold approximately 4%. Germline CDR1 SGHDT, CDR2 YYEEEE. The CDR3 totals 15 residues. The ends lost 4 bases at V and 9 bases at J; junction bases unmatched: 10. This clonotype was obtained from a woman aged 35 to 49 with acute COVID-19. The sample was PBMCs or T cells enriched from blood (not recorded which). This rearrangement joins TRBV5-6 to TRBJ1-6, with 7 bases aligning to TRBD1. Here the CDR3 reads CASSTPGQRASPLHF. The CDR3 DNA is TGTGCCAGCAGCACCCCGGGACAGCGAGCTTCACCCCTCCACTTT.